This entry lists 18 T cell receptor beta chains sequenced from one sample in a study of glioma-infiltrating T cells after dendritic cell vaccination. Data came from immunoSEQ multiplex PCR; TCRdb stores just in-frame clones and leaves some out. This table has fewer than 110,000 clones, approximately 80% appearing once. Sequenced here: blood, sampled before dendritic cell vaccination. These receptors were collected from a human donor with glioblastoma.

CDR3 in DNA: TGTGCCAGCAGTGAAGGAGGGCGGTACTACGAGCAGTACTTC. It specifies CASSEGGRYYEQYF. The gene calls are TRBV6-1 and TRBJ2-7, with D possibly being TRBD2 (5 bases). The germline CDR1 and CDR2 sequences are MNHNS and SASEGT. This CDR3 contains 14 residues. V lost 1 base to trimming and J lost 3 bases, with 10 bases between them.

This clone was seen only a few times. The rearrangement joins TRBV7-2 to TRBJ2-3; TRBD2 might be the D (6 bases). V lost 6 bases, J lost 0 bases, and 13 bases lay in between. CDR1 is SGHTA and CDR2 is FQGNSA in the germline V gene. The CDR3 totals 15 residues. The CDR3 sequence is CASRPSGTSTDTQYF. Written as DNA, the CDR3 is TGTGCCAGCAGACCTTCCGGGACTAGCACAGATACGCAGTATTTT. Based on the CDR3 plus reference TRBV7-2 and TRBJ2-3, the full variable domain is GAGVSQSPSNKVTEKGKDVELRCDPISGHTALYWYRQSLGQGLEFLIYFQGNSAPDKSGLPSDRFSAERTGGSVSTLTIQRTQQEDSAVYLCASRPSGTSTDTQYFGPGTRLTVL.

In this sample, this clone turned up many times. This rearrangement joins TRBV6-4 to TRBJ1-1; no firm D call. Germline V gives CDR1 MRHNA, CDR2 SNTAGT. There are 14 residues in the CDR3. V shed 6 bases and J shed 7 bases, with 18 bases lying between them. CDR3 coding DNA: TGTGCCAGCAGCCTTTCAAGGAACTACGGTGAAGCTTTCTTT. It translates to CASSLSRNYGEAFF.

The sample holds one count of this clone. The V gene is TRBV7-2, the J gene TRBJ2-1; 8 bases match TRBD2. Germline-derived CDR1 and CDR2 are SGHTA and FQGNSA. The CDR3 has 16 residues. V trimming: 1 base; J trimming: 2 bases; junction bases outside the gene matches: 4. CDR3 loop: CASSLGLASAYNEQFF. The CDR3 DNA reads TGTGCCAGCAGCTTAGGACTAGCGTCAGCCTACAATGAGCAGTTCTTC.

V gene TRBV6-4 combines with J gene TRBJ1-6; no firm D call. V was shortened by 0 bases and J by 9 bases, with 12 bases between the two germline ends. The CDR3 spans 15 residues. CDR1 and CDR2 (germline): MRHNA, SNTAGT. In DNA, the CDR3 is TGTGCCAGCAGTGACTCGGCGGGGTTCGGTTCACCCCTCCACTTT. Translating it yields CASSDSAGFGSPLHF.

V and J are TRBV16 and TRBJ2-3; D not resolved. Germline CDR1 is KGHSY and CDR2 is FQNENV. The CDR3 contains 14 residues. Trimming took 0 bases from V and 0 from J, leaving 4 bases between them. DNA of the CDR3: TGTGCCAGCAGCCAATCGAGGAGCACAGATACGCAGTATTTT. It codes for CASSQSRSTDTQYF.

The J gene is TRBJ2-1, the V gene TRBV7-3; D call uncertain. Trimming took 1 base from V and 4 from J, leaving 8 bases between them. Germline V gene data show CDR1 as SGHTA and CDR2 as FQGTGA. This CDR3 is built from 14 residues. The CDR3 here is CASSLSTDYNEQFF. For the CDR3, the DNA is TGTGCCAGCAGCTTAAGTACAGATTACAATGAGCAGTTCTTC.

The chain is built from TRBV6-5 and TRBJ1-4, with D uncertain. The V gene lost 7 bases and the J gene lost 7 bases, with 13 bases spanning the gap. This CDR3 has 13 amino acids. CDR1 and CDR2 (germline): MNHEY, SVGAGI. CDR3 protein: CASTRGRAEKLFF. The CDR3 coding sequence is TGTGCCAGCACTCGCGGGCGGGCTGAAAAACTGTTTTTT.

The chain recombines TRBV7-2 with TRBJ1-2; 8 bases align to TRBD1. V lost 1 base to trimming and J lost 4 bases; unmatched junction nucleotides: 5. The CDR3 is 15 residues long. Germline V gene lookup returns CDR1 SGHTA and CDR2 FQGNSA. Written as DNA, the CDR3 is TGTGCCAGCAGCTTAGTCTCAGGGGGCTTCTATGGCTACACCTTC. Its protein product is CASSLVSGGFYGYTF.

The chain is built from TRBV5-6 and TRBJ1-4, with D uncertain. There are 16 residues in the CDR3. The V and J ends lost 1 base and 7 bases respectively, with 17 bases between them. In germline, CDR1 is SGHDT, CDR2 YYEEEE. The CDR3 spells CASSLRQNSGGEKLFF. CDR3 nucleotides: TGTGCCAGCAGCTTGCGGCAGAACTCGGGTGGTGAAAAACTGTTTTTT. Based on the CDR3 plus reference TRBV5-6 and TRBJ1-4, the full variable domain is DAGVTQSPTHLIKTRGQQVTLRCSPKSGHDTVSWYQQALGQGPQFIFQYYEEEERQRGNFPDRFSGHQFPNYSSELNVNALLLGDSALYLCASSLRQNSGGEKLFFGSGTQLSVL.

This chain links TRBV7-2 with TRBJ1-6, with D possibly TRBD1 on 5 matching bases. Germline assignment: CDR1 SGHTA and CDR2 FQGNSA. The CDR3 spans 15 residues. Trimming stripped 0 bases from V and 8 bases from J, with 11 bases between. The CDR3 protein is CASSLALQGDSPLHF. The CDR3 coding sequence is TGTGCCAGCAGCTTAGCGCTGCAGGGTGATTCACCCCTCCACTTT. Based on the CDR3 plus reference TRBV7-2 and TRBJ1-6, the full variable domain is GAGVSQSPSNKVTEKGKDVELRCDPISGHTALYWYRQSLGQGLEFLIYFQGNSAPDKSGLPSDRFSAERTGGSVSTLTIQRTQQEDSAVYLCASSLALQGDSPLHFGNGTRLTVT.

The V and J genes are TRBV7-8 and TRBJ2-3; D remains ambiguous. The germline gives CDR1 SGHVS, CDR2 FQNEAQ. Trimming removed 5 bases at V and 2 bases at J, with 14 bases between. CDR3 length: 15 residues. Written as DNA, the CDR3 is TGTGCCAGCAGCCGCTTGCGGTGGTACACAGATACGCAGTATTTT. Residues: CASSRLRWYTDTQYF.

The chain combines TRBV11-3 with TRBJ1-1, with a weak D call TRBD1 (6 bases). V shed 0 bases and J shed 7 bases, with 12 bases lying between them. The CDR3 extends over 14 amino acids. CDR1 SGHNT and CDR2 YENEEA come from the germline V gene. DNA for the CDR3: TGTGCCAGCAGCTTAGATACAGGGTTTAGTGAAGCTTTCTTT. Its protein is CASSLDTGFSEAFF.

This rearrangement joins TRBV7-6 to TRBJ2-7, with TRBD2 as a possible D gene (6 bases). V lost 1 base and J 1 base, leaving 17 bases between the germline ends. Germline lookup yields CDR1 SGHVS and CDR2 FNYEAQ. CDR3 length equals 17 residues. This CDR3 reads CASSLDRRGAGSYEQYF. In nucleotides, the CDR3 is TGTGCCAGCAGCTTAGATAGGAGGGGCGCAGGTTCCTACGAGCAGTACTTC. Supplemented by reference TRBV7-6 and TRBJ2-7, the full variable domain reads GAGVSQSPRYKVTKRGQDVALRCDPISGHVSLYWYRQALGQGPEFLTYFNYEAQQDKSGLPNDRFSAERPEGSISTLTIQRTEQRDSAMYRCASSLDRRGAGSYEQYFGPGTRLTVT.

This chain links TRBV5-5 with TRBJ2-7, with 9 positions matching TRBD2. The germline CDR1 and CDR2 sequences are SGHKS and YYEKEE (reference sequence). Trimming cost V 2 bases and J 1 base; bases outside gene matches: 4. The CDR3 spans 15 residues. The CDR3 is CASSLILAGSYEQYF. The CDR3 region has the DNA TGTGCCAGCAGCTTAATACTAGCGGGTTCCTACGAGCAGTACTTC.

The rearrangement links TRBV6-1 to TRBJ1-4; perhaps TRBD1 as D (6 bases). CDR3 length equals 14 residues. CDR1 and CDR2 from the germline V gene are MNHNS and SASEGT. The V gene lost 5 bases and the J gene lost 5 bases, with 12 bases spanning the gap. The CDR3 nucleotides are TGTGCCAGCAGTTTACAGGGAGAAAATGAAAAACTGTTTTTT. Its translation is CASSLQGENEKLFF.

This chain links TRBV5-1 with TRBJ2-1; the D is unclear. CDR3 size: 15 residues. From germline, CDR1 is SGHRS and CDR2 YFSETQ. Trimming shortened V by 6 bases and J by 3 bases, and 16 bases separated the two germline ends. In DNA, the CDR3 is TGCGCCAGCACTAAAGTCAGCGAACTCTACAATGAGCAGTTCTTC. Translation gives CASTKVSELYNEQFF.

This sequence joins TRBV6-5 and TRBJ2-7, with 9 bases matching TRBD2. The V segment lost 4 bases and the J segment 7 bases; nucleotides outside the gene matches: 5. CDR1 is MNHEY and CDR2 is SVGAGI in the germline V gene. This CDR3 is 13 amino acids long. CDR3 bases: TGTGCCAGCAGTTCAGGGCTAGCGGGAGAGCAGTACTTC. Translation: CASSSGLAGEQYF.